This T cell receptor beta chain is drawn from a study of human T cells and chemical hapten exposure. This clonotype was recorded many times. Indicated time point: pre-sensitization, week 0. The treatment was: therapeutic diphenylcyclopropenone sensitization with weekly scalp DPC. TCRdb reanalysed the RACE reads using MiXCR and keeps one entry per CDR3 protein. The table includes under 300,000 distinct CDR3 sequences, about 9.4% detected once. From germline, CDR1 is LGHDT and CDR2 YNNKEL (reference sequence). The CDR3 sequence is 14 residues long. V shed 2 bases and J 7 bases; nucleotides not matched to a gene: 5.

This material consisted of whole blood, taken in connection with sensitization to the hapten diphenylcyclopropenone (DPC). The chain combines TRBV3-1 with TRBJ1-2; TRBD1 matches 9 bases. This clonotype was obtained from a woman between 40 and 55 years old with alopecia areata. Some clones in this sample may be carry-over from other donors' samples. CDR3 sequence: CASSQTQGAAGYTF. In DNA, the CDR3 is TGTGCCAGCAGCCAAACACAGGGGGCGGCTGGCTACACCTTC.